Many counts were recorded for the clone carrying this TCR beta chain. Its target is not known. V lost 6 bases and J lost 10, with 22 bases in between. Germline V gives CDR1 DFQATT, CDR2 SNEGSKA (reference sequence). This CDR3 region has 13 residues. The sample is drawn from a study of regulatory T cells in long-lasting Graves disease. Study observations and caveats: When disease was persistent, TRBV28, TRBJ1-2 and TRBJ2-5 were the favored segments.

This sample's time point: persistent/refractory GD, antithyroid drugs over 5 years with positive TRAb. With RNA extracted from PBMCs as input, the TCR library was made. CDR3 regions were amplified by Arm-PCR using iRepertoire HTBI primers to build TCR beta libraries. Via MiXCR, TCRdb re-called the multiplex PCR reads, giving one row per CDR3 protein. The sample has about 300,000 distinct CDR3 sequences; 20% to 25% are singletons. The sequence derives from a female donor with Graves disease. Sequences were derived from peripheral blood mononuclear cells (PBMCs), sampled when the disease was refractory, from a patient treated with antithyroid drugs. The chain combines TRBV20-1 with TRBJ2-7, with D tentatively TRBD2 (5 bases). CDR3 region: CSADDAGSNRQYF. The CDR3 DNA reads TGCAGTGCCGATGACGCGGGCTCAAACCGACAGTACTTC.